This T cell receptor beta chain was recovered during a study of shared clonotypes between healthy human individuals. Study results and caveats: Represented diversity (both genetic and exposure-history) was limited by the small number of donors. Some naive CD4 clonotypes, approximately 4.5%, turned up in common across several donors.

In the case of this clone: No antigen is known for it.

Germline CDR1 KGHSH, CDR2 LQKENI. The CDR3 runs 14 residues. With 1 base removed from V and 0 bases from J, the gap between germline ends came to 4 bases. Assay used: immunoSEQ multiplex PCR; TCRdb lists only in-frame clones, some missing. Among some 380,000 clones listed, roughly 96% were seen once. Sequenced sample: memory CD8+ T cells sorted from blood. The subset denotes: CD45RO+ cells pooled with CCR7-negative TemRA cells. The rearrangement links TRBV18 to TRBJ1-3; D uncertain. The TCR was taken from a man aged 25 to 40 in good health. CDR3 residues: CASSPRSSGNTIYF. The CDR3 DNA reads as TGTGCCAGCTCACCACGGAGCTCTGGAAACACCATATATTTT.